The source of this T cell receptor (beta chain) is a study of circulating and synovial CD4+ cells in juvenile arthritis (TCRdb year 2014). General notes on the study: TCRbeta CDR3 repertoires of circulating HLA-DR+ CD4 T cells, bulk blood CD4 T cells and synovial CD4 T cells were compared within each patient. The goal of the repertoire sequencing was to confirm that synovial clonotypes were enriched in a circulating synovial-like CD4 T cell subset. Results the study describes overall, beyond this receptor: No difference between circulating pathogenic-like lymphocytes and bulk blood T cells was detected by traditional Vbeta family usage analysis. Because overlap with synovium rose as sequencing depth increased, the measured fractions of shared clonotypes likely underestimated the overlap of the full repertoire. Because CPL samples and bulk blood CD4 samples differed in T cell genome counts by at least an order of magnitude, sample-size effects were addressed. Circulating pathogenic-like lymphocytes clustered together with synovial T cells, and compared with bulk blood, the circulating pathogenic-like lymphocytes shared a substantially higher fraction of CDR3 sequences with synovium. Lower diversity was observed in synovial and circulating pathogenic-like lymphocyte repertoires than in bulk blood CD4 repertoires, and some CPL samples were found to be as oligoclonal as synovium.

Inclusive of the bounding cysteine and phenylalanine, the CDR3 is 11 residues long. Only the CDR3 DNA stays, 33 bases, in frame from base 1. The CDR1 and CDR2 encoded by the germline V gene are WSHSY and SAAADI. V was cut back by 7 bases and J by 3 bases, leaving a gap of 7 bases between them. A note on this clone: Its antigen is still unknown. No clone much larger than this one lies a single base away; base qualities are absent.

The sequenced samples were obtained from patients with active juvenile idiopathic arthritis. Right after thawing, the cells went straight into sorting, and Live/Dead Fixable Near-IR Stain was used to exclude dead cells. The protocol used for the library was the immunoSEQ multiplex PCR assay. TCRbeta CDR3 sequencing was carried out by an external provider as a commercial service. Per the source publication's procedure: The analyses used productive nucleotide sequences together with amino acid sequences obtained by in silico translation. Diversity was measured with Renyi entropy across alpha values, using the median of 200 repeated subsamples to equalise sample size. For clustering, the distance between each pair of repertoires was computed as one minus the Chao-modified Jaccard index, which corrected for under-sampling. Frequency-weighted overlap with synovial clonotypes was computed at 200 sample sizes with 200 draws without replacement at each size, and the value at the size of the smaller sample was reported. Imported from immuneACCESS, the table was reduced by TCRdb to in-frame sequences with V and J called. These copies leave out some clones; in studies compared against another copy, an unresolved V gene accounts for under half, and the cause of the remainder is not known. Clone size and the V and J calls come from that table; the DNA yielded D and trimming. The sample records about 32,000 clones, roughly 96% of which are singletons. 0.68% of the sample is taken by the ten largest.

The source material was CD4+ T cells from blood. This receptor was identified in a human donor with juvenile idiopathic arthritis. The rearranged segments are TRBV10-2 and TRBJ2-7, with the D gene not confidently named. The DNA reads as follows: TGCGCCAGCAAGAGGAGCTACGAGCAGTACTTC. This encodes CASKRSYEQYF.